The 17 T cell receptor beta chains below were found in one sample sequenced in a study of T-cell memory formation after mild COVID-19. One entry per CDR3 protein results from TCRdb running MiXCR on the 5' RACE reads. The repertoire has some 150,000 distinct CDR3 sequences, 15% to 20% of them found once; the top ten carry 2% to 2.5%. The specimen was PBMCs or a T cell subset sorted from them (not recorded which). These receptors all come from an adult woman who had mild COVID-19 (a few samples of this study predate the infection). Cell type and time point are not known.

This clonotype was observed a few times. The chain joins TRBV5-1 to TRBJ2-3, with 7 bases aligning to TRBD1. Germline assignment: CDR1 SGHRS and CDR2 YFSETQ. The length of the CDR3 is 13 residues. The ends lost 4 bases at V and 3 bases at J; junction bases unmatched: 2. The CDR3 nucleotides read TGCGCCAGCAGCATGGACAGGACAGATACGCAGTATTTT. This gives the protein CASSMDRTDTQYF.

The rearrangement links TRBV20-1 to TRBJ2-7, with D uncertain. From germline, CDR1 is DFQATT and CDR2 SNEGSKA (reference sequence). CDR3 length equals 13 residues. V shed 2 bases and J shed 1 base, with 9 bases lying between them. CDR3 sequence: CSARMGPSYEQYF. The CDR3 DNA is TGCAGTGCTAGAATGGGCCCGTCCTACGAGCAGTACTTC.

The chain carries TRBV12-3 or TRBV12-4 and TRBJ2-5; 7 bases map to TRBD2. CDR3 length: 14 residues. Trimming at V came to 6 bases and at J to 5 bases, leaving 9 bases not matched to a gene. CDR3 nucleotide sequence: TGTGCCAGCAGCCATCTAGCGGAGGGGGAGACCCAGTACTTC. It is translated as CASSHLAEGETQYF.

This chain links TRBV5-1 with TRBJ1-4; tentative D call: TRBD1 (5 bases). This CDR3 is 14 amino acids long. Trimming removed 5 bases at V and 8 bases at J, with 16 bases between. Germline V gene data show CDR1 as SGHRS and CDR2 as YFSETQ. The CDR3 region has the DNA TGCGCCAGCAGGAAGGAACCAGGGCGGGAAAAACTGTTTTTT. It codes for CASRKEPGREKLFF.

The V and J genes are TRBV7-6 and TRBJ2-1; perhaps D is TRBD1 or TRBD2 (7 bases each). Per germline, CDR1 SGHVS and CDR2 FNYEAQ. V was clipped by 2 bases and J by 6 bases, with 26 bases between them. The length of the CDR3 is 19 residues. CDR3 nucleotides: TGTGCCAGCAGCTTACAGGGGGGGAAACAGGTTCTGCCCGGCAATGAGCAGTTCTTC. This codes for CASSLQGGKQVLPGNEQFF.

The CDR3 DNA follows: TGTGCCAGCAGCTCCCGGCTAGCGGGGCAAGAGACCCAGTACTTC. Encoded protein: CASSSRLAGQETQYF. This rearrangement joins TRBV5-4 to TRBJ2-5, with 9 bases that match TRBD2. Germline trimming cut 3 bases from V and 2 bases from J; bases unmatched to any gene: 5. The CDR3 has 15 amino acids. In germline, CDR1 is SGHNT, CDR2 YYREEE (reference sequence).

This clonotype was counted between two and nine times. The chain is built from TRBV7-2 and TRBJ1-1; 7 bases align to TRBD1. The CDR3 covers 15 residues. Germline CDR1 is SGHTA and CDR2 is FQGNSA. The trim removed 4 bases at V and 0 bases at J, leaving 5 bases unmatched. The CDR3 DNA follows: TGTGCCAGCAGCTCGAGGACAGGATTGAACACTGAAGCTTTCTTT. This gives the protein CASSSRTGLNTEAFF.

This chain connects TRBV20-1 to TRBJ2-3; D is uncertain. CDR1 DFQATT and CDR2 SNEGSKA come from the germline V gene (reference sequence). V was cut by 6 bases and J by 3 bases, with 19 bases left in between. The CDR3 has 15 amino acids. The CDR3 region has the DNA TGCAGTGCAGAGACCTATTCCATCCGGACAGATACGCAGTATTTT. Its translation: CSAETYSIRTDTQYF.

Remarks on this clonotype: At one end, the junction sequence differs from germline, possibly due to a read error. The CDR3 DNA reads TGTGCCAGCAGTTACCGGATGGACAGGTCCTCCGAGCAGTACTTC. Translating it yields CASSYRMDRSSEQYF. The V gene is TRBV6-5, the J gene TRBJ2-7, with 7 positions matching TRBD1. Germline CDR1 MNHEY, CDR2 SVGAGI. There are 15 residues in the CDR3.

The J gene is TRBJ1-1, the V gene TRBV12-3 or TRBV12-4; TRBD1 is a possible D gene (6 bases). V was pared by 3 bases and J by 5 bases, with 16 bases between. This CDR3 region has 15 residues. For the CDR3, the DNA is TGTGCCAGCAGTTTGTCCAAAGGGGGGTCAACTGAAGCTTTCTTT. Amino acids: CASSLSKGGSTEAFF.

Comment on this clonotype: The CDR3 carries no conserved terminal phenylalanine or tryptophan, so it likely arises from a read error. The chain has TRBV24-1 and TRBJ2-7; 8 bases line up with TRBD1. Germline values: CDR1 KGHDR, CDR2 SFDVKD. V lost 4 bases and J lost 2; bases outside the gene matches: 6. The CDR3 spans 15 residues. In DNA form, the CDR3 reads TGTGCCACCAGTGACCCGGGACAGGCTACCTACGAGCAGTACCTC. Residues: CATSDPGQATYEQYL.

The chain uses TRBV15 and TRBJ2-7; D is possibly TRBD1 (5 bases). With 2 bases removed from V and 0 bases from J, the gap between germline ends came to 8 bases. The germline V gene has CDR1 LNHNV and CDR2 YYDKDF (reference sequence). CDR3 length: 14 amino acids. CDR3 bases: TGTGCCACCAGCAGACAGGGTGTCTCCTACGAGCAGTACTTC. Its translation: CATSRQGVSYEQYF.

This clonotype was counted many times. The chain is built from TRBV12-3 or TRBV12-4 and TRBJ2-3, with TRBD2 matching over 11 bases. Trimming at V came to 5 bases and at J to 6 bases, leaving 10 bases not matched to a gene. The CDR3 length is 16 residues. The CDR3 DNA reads TGTGCCAGCAGTCGTAACTTAGCGGGGGGGCCCGATACGCAGTATTTT. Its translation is CASSRNLAGGPDTQYF.

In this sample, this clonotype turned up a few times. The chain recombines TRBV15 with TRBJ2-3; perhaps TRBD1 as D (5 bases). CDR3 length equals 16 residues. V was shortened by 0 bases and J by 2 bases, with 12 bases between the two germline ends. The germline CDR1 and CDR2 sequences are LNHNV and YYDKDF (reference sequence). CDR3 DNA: TGTGCCACCAGCAGAGAAGGGTACAGGACCACAGATACGCAGTATTTT. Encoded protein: CATSREGYRTTDTQYF.

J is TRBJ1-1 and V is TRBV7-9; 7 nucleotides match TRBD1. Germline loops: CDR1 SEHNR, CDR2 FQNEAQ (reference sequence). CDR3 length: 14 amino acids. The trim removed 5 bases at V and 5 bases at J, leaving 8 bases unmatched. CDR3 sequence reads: CASSTRQGRTEAFF. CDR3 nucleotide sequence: TGTGCCAGCAGCACCCGACAGGGTAGGACTGAAGCTTTCTTT.

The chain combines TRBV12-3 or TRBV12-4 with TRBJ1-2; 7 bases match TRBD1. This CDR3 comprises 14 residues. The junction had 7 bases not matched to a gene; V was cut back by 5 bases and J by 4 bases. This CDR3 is CASSQDREGYGYTF. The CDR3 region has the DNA TGTGCCAGCAGTCAAGACAGGGAAGGCTATGGCTACACCTTC.

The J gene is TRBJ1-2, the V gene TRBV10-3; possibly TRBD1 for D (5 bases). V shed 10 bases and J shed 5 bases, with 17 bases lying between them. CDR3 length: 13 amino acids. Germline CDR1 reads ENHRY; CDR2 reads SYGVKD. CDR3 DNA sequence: TGTGCCACCTTACCGGGACCGTATTATGGCTACACCTTC. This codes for CATLPGPYYGYTF.